One and the same sample provided the 14 T cell receptor beta chains below, sequenced in a study of spatial heterogeneity in lung cancer. Time point denoted: blood at routine non-recurrence follow-up after resection. TCRdb ran MiXCR on the 5' RACE reads and lists one entry per CDR3 protein. The table has 110,000 or so distinct CDR3 sequences, 11% seen once; the top ten hold approximately 25%. This specimen was PBMCs, taken at follow-up. Every receptor here comes from a female donor with early-stage non-small cell lung cancer.

This clonotype was seen a few times. The V and J genes are TRBV5-1 and TRBJ2-3; D not certain. The CDR3 runs to 13 residues. Germline V gene data show CDR1 as SGHRS and CDR2 as YFSETQ. The V gene lost 0 bases and the J gene lost 6 bases, with 8 bases spanning the gap. CDR3 loop: CASSLGTSDTQYF. The CDR3 DNA sequence: TGCGCCAGCAGCTTGGGTACGTCGGATACGCAGTATTTT.

This clonotype appeared a few times. V and J are TRBV29-1 and TRBJ2-3, with a possible D match to TRBD1 (6 bases). V lost 4 bases and J 3 bases, leaving 11 bases between the germline ends. This CDR3 region has 13 residues. The germline V gene has CDR1 SQVTM and CDR2 ANQGSEA. The CDR3 DNA follows: TGCAGCGTTGGCCGAAGGGGGACAGATACGCAGTATTTT. This encodes CSVGRRGTDTQYF.

This clonotype appeared a few times. The genes are TRBV10-3 and TRBJ2-4; D is unclear. Germline-derived CDR1 and CDR2 are ENHRY and SYGVKD. The length of the CDR3 is 12 residues. Trimming left V 6 bases short and J 7 bases short, with 10 bases between. In DNA form, the CDR3 reads TGTGCCATCAGCACTCAAACCAACATTCAGTACTTC. Translating it yields CAISTQTNIQYF.

A few counts support this clonotype. This chain joins TRBV20-1 and TRBJ1-1; maybe TRBD1 (5 bases). Trimming took off 2 bases at V and 8 bases at J, with 15 bases between the two ends. CDR1 and CDR2 (germline): DFQATT, SNEGSKA (reference sequence). There are 13 residues in the CDR3. Here the CDR3 DNA reads TGCAGTGCTAGATTTCCCAGGACATTCGAAGCTTTCTTT. Its protein product is CSARFPRTFEAFF.

This clonotype was seen a few times. This rearrangement joins TRBV11-2 to TRBJ2-5; 9 bases map to TRBD2. CDR1 SGHAT and CDR2 FQNNGV come from the germline V gene. V shed 5 bases and J 5 bases; nucleotides not matched to a gene: 6. There are 14 residues in the CDR3. For the CDR3, the DNA is TGTGCCAGCAGCCTCGGACTAGCGTCGGAGACCCAGTACTTC. Encoded protein: CASSLGLASETQYF.

V is TRBV20-1 and J is TRBJ1-1; TRBD1 agrees at 9 bases. The V gene's germline CDR1 is DFQATT and CDR2 SNEGSKA (reference sequence). The CDR3 spans 12 residues. CDR3 amino acids: CSNRGQGTEAFF. CDR3 coding DNA: TGCAGCAACAGGGGGCAGGGCACTGAAGCTTTCTTT.

This clonotype appeared a few times. This chain uses TRBV7-6 with TRBJ2-5; D possibly corresponds to TRBD2 (5 bases). The CDR3 contains 13 residues. Trimming stripped 6 bases from V and 7 bases from J, with 15 bases between. The germline gives CDR1 SGHVS, CDR2 FNYEAQ. CDR3 nucleotides: TGTGCCAGCAGGCCCAACGGGGAGTGGACCCAGTACTTC. This codes for CASRPNGEWTQYF. The complete variable domain, with remaining parts taken from reference TRBV7-6 and TRBJ2-5, reads GAGVSQSPRYKVTKRGQDVALRCDPISGHVSLYWYRQALGQGPEFLTYFNYEAQQDKSGLPNDRFSAERPEGSISTLTIQRTEQRDSAMYRCASRPNGEWTQYFGPGTRLLVL.

In its sample, this clonotype was seen a few times. The gene calls are TRBV5-5 and TRBJ1-5, with D maybe TRBD1 (6 bases). Germline loops: CDR1 SGHKS, CDR2 YYEKEE (reference sequence). V was shortened by 0 bases and J by 5 bases, with 12 bases between the two germline ends. This CDR3 is 15 amino acids long. DNA of the CDR3: TGTGCCAGCAGCTTGGCCCCACAGGGCGATCAGCCCCAGCATTTT. Translated: CASSLAPQGDQPQHF.

This clonotype turned up a few times. The chain has TRBV5-6 and TRBJ1-1, with 9 bases lining up with TRBD1. This CDR3 contains 13 residues. The trim removed 4 bases at V and 10 bases at J, leaving 8 bases unmatched. CDR1 is SGHDT and CDR2 is YYEEEE in the germline V gene. The CDR3 DNA sequence: TGTGCCAGCAGCCCGACAGGGGGTAGTGTAGCTTTCTTT. Amino acid sequence: CASSPTGGSVAFF.

The CDR3 nucleotides are TGTGCCAGCAGCTTACGACCGGGACAGGCGAACACTGAAGCTTTCTTT. Protein product: CASSLRPGQANTEAFF. The chain employs TRBV3-1 and TRBJ1-1, with 8 positions matching TRBD1. From germline, CDR1 is LGHDT and CDR2 YNNKEL (reference sequence). Losses at the gene ends were 5 bases for V and 1 base for J; bases not matched to a gene: 9. The CDR3 loop spans 16 amino acids.

This clonotype has more than one count but fewer than ten. The chain carries TRBV20-1 and TRBJ1-6; 7 positions agree with TRBD1. This CDR3 is built from 14 residues. Germline CDR1 reads DFQATT; CDR2 reads SNEGSKA (reference sequence). V shed 1 base, J shed 9 bases, and the junction held 6 bases outside the gene matches. The CDR3 nucleotides read TGCAGTGCTAGAGGAGGGGGCTCGAGTTCACCCCTCCACTTT. This codes for CSARGGGSSSPLHF.

V is TRBV7-9 and J is TRBJ1-3; no clear D gene. Germline V lookup: CDR1 SEHNR, CDR2 FQNEAQ (reference sequence). V lost 5 bases and J 0 bases, leaving 17 bases between the germline ends. CDR3 length equals 17 residues. The CDR3: CASSPKHRINSGNTIYF. DNA for the CDR3: TGTGCCAGCAGCCCTAAGCATAGAATTAACTCTGGAAACACCATATATTTT.

J is TRBJ2-5 and V is TRBV14, with 9 bases aligning to TRBD1. J was trimmed by 4 bases and V by 5 bases; bases with no gene match: 5. Germline values: CDR1 SGHDN, CDR2 FVKESK. CDR3 length equals 14 residues. The CDR3 DNA reads as TGTGCCAGCAGCTACAGGGGGCGGAGAGAGACCCAGTACTTC. This codes for CASSYRGRRETQYF.

The genes are TRBV28 and TRBJ1-4; D not resolved. Germline lookup yields CDR1 MDHEN and CDR2 SYDVKM. V gave up 7 bases and J gave up 6 bases, with 18 bases separating them. The CDR3 has 15 amino acids. CDR3 nucleotides: TGTGCCAGCATTAGGCACGGGCCTGGGGATGAAAAACTGTTTTTT. It specifies CASIRHGPGDEKLFF. The variable domain in full, with the rest retrieved from reference TRBV28 and TRBJ1-4, is DVKVTQSSRYLVKRTGEKVFLECVQDMDHENMFWYRQDPGLGLRLIYFSYDVKMKEKGDIPEGYSVSREKKERFSLILESASTNQTSMYLCASIRHGPGDEKLFFGSGTQLSVL.